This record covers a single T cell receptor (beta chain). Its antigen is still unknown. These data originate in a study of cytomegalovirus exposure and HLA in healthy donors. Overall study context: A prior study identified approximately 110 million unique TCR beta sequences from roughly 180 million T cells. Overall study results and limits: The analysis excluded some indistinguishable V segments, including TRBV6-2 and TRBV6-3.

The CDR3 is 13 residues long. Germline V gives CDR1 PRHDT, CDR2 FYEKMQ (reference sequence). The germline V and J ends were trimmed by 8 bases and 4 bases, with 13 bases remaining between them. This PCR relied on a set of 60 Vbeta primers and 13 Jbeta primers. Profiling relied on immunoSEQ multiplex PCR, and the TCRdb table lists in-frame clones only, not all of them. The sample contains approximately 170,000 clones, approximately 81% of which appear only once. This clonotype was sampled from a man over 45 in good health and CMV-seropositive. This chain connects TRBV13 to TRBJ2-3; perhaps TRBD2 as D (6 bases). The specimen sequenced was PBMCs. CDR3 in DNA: TGTGCCAGCCTCCGGGGGAGCGCAGATACGCAGTATTTT. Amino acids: CASLRGSADTQYF.